The 6 T cell receptor beta chains below were found in one sample sequenced in a study of a mutant IDH1 vaccine in newly diagnosed glioma (dated by TCRdb to 2020 to 2023). Receptor libraries were prepared by the immunoSEQ multiplex PCR assay. Drawn from immuneACCESS, this table holds only the in-frame rearrangements with V and J called that TCRdb kept. Clones are partly lost; checked studies trace under half to an unresolved V gene and leave the rest unexplained. The sample profile shows tens of thousands of clones; 91% of them were found once. 2.4% of the sample goes to the ten largest clones. Their recognized antigens are unknown. This specimen's time point label, interpreted: week 11, during vaccination. A 20-mer mutant IDH1 peptide at 300 micrograms in Montanide made up each vaccine dose, which was injected subcutaneously together with topical imiquimod. This specimen was PBMCs, taken from a glioma patient whose treatment included an IDH1 peptide vaccine. The origin of the receptors is a man over 45 with glioma.

A single count supports this clone. The chain employs TRBV7-2 and TRBJ2-7; TRBD2 is a possible D gene (7 bases). Trimming took 0 bases from V and 7 from J, leaving 10 bases between them. The CDR3 spans 13 residues. Germline lookup yields CDR1 SGHTA and CDR2 FQGNSA. DNA of the CDR3: TGTGCCAGCAGCTTAGCGGGAGGGGGGGAGCAGTACTTC. Its translation: CASSLAGGGEQYF.

The chain joins TRBV7-2 to TRBJ1-3; the match to TRBD1 covers 7 bases. After removal of 5 bases from V and 3 bases from J, the junction contained 7 bases not matched to a gene. Germline lookup yields CDR1 SGHTA and CDR2 FQGNSA. This CDR3 comprises 15 residues. The CDR3: CASSLVRGNGNTIYF. The CDR3 coding sequence is TGTGCCAGCAGCCTCGTCAGGGGGAATGGAAACACCATATATTTT. The variable domain in full, with the rest retrieved from reference TRBV7-2 and TRBJ1-3, is GAGVSQSPSNKVTEKGKDVELRCDPISGHTALYWYRQSLGQGLEFLIYFQGNSAPDKSGLPSDRFSAERTGGSVSTLTIQRTQQEDSAVYLCASSLVRGNGNTIYFGEGSWLTVV.

The V gene is TRBV6-1, the J gene TRBJ2-3; maybe TRBD1 (6 bases). Germline lookup yields CDR1 MNHNS and CDR2 SASEGT. The CDR3 spans 13 residues. The V end lost 7 bases, the J end lost 4 bases, and 12 bases lay between the germline ends. Here the CDR3 reads CASKRDNSDTQYF. CDR3 sequence (DNA): TGTGCCAGCAAAAGGGACAATTCAGATACGCAGTATTTT.

The V and J genes are TRBV7-2 and TRBJ1-4; the D gene is possibly TRBD1 (5 bases). Trimming cost V 5 bases and J 4 bases, with 11 bases left between them. This CDR3 is built from 14 residues. The V gene's germline CDR1 is SGHTA and CDR2 FQGNSA. This CDR3 reads CASSQRQLNEKLFF. The CDR3 DNA reads TGTGCCAGCAGCCAGAGACAGCTTAATGAAAAACTGTTTTTT.

This chain connects TRBV19 to TRBJ2-7; perhaps TRBD1 as D (5 bases). Trimming took off 4 bases at V and 5 bases at J, with 12 bases between the two ends. The V gene's germline CDR1 is LNHDA and CDR2 SQIVND (reference sequence). The CDR3 totals 13 residues. This CDR3 is CASSRQLLHEQYF. DNA of the CDR3: TGTGCCAGTAGTAGACAGCTCTTACACGAGCAGTACTTC.

The genes are TRBV15 and TRBJ1-6; D unclear. Between the trimmed V and J ends, which lost 5 bases and 4 bases, there was a span of 12 bases. CDR3 length equals 15 residues. Germline CDR1 LNHNV, CDR2 YYDKDF (reference sequence). CDR3 residues: CATSASEVYNSPLHF. The CDR3 DNA sequence: TGTGCCACCAGCGCCTCGGAGGTTTATAATTCACCCCTCCACTTT. Supplemented by reference TRBV15 and TRBJ1-6, the full variable domain reads DAMVIQNPRYQVTQFGKPVTLSCSQTLNHNVMYWYQQKSSQAPKLLFHYYDKDFNNEADTPDNFQSRRPNTSFCFLDIRSPGLGDTAMYLCATSASEVYNSPLHFGNGTRLTVT.